This TCR beta chain is from a study of Graves' ophthalmopathy and Graves' hyperthyroidism. Clinical symptoms, serum thyroxine, TRAb, thyroid ultrasound and orbital computed tomography determined diagnosis. This clonotype was observed at least ten times. Its antigen is unknown. RNA served as the template for amplifying TCR beta CDR3 regions. First-round RT-PCR relied on HTBI primers, and a second-round multiplex PCR came next. TCRdb re-called the multiplex PCR reads through MiXCR, storing one row per CDR3 protein. This table has nearly 400,000 distinct CDR3 sequences, about 18% appearing once. CDR3 size: 18 residues. The ends lost 2 bases at V and 6 bases at J; junction bases unmatched: 9. Germline V CDR1 and CDR2: SGHAT, FQNNGV. Whole-study results and caveats: Most expanded clonotypes in thyroid above 0.001 frequency also showed up in blood.

Input material: peripheral blood. V is TRBV11-2 and J is TRBJ2-5; 16 bases match TRBD2. This TCR came from a woman between 18 and 29 years old with Graves' ophthalmopathy. The CDR3: CASSLLPGTSGRGQTQYF. CDR3 in DNA: TGTGCCAGCAGCTTACTCCCCGGGACTAGCGGGAGGGGGCAGACCCAGTACTTC. Variable domain in full (rest from reference TRBV11-2 and TRBJ2-5): EAGVAQSPRYKIIEKRQSVAFWCNPISGHATLYWYQQILGQGPKLLIQFQNNGVVDDSQLPKDRFSAERLKGVDSTLKIQPAKLEDSAVYLCASSLLPGTSGRGQTQYFGPGTRLLVL.